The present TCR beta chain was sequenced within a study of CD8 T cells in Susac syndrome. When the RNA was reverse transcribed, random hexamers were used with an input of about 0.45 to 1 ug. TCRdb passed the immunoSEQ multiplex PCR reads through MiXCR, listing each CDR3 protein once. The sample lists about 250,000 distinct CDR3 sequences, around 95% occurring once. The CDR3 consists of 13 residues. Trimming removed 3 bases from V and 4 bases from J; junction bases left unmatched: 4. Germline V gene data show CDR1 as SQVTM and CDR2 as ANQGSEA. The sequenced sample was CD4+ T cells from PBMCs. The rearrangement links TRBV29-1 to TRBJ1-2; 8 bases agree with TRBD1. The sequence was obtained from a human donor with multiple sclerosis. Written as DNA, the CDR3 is TGCAGCGTTGACAGGGGGCGCGGCTATGGCTACACCTTC. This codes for CSVDRGRGYGYTF.